This T cell receptor beta chain stems from a study of shared clonotypes between healthy human individuals. Sequencing used immunoSEQ multiplex PCR; TCRdb keeps in-frame clones, though not all of them. Altogether 2 million to 2.5 million clones are present, roughly 95% being singletons, with the ten largest covering 0.1% to 0.15%. The V gene lost 6 bases and the J gene lost 0 bases, with 12 bases spanning the gap. There are 14 residues in the CDR3. Germline loops: CDR1 MNHEY, CDR2 SMNVEV (reference sequence). Sequenced: naive CD4+ T cells sorted from blood. Indicated subset: CD45RA+ positively selected. This clonotype originated in a young man in good health. This chain joins TRBV27 and TRBJ2-7, with D possibly matching TRBD2 (5 bases). DNA of the CDR3: TGTGCCAGCAGATTAGCGAGAGACTCCTACGAGCAGTACTTC. This codes for CASRLARDSYEQYF.